The present entry profiles one T cell receptor beta chain with its context. Its target is unknown. Peripheral blood samples of 9.5 to 10 milliliters were drawn from each donor. The CDR3 is 16 amino acids. Looked up from germline, CDR1 is LGHNA and CDR2 is YSLEER. The data originate from a study of blood T cells in healthy people across ages. Study observations and caveats: Age advanced and TCR beta diversity per million T cells fell, roughly linearly.

A J-beta primer mix and a sample-barcoded 5' primer were used in a second PCR of about 7 to 12 cycles. In TCRdb, the 5' RACE reads were re-called with MiXCR into one record per CDR3 protein. The table lists about 1 million distinct CDR3 sequences, about 23% of them singletons. The same data also went into a second study, on T cells of mothers and their children.

The TCR was taken from a girl aged 2-9 years in good health. This sequence joins TRBV4-3 and TRBJ2-5, with TRBD2 as a possible D gene (7 bases). The J call may be wrong; the DNA end is better matched by TRBJ2-7. The sample consisted of blood. CDR3 sequence reads: CASSQDWRGGSYEQYF. For the CDR3, the DNA is TGCGCCAGCAGCCAAGATTGGAGGGGGGGTTCCTACGAGCAGTACTTC.